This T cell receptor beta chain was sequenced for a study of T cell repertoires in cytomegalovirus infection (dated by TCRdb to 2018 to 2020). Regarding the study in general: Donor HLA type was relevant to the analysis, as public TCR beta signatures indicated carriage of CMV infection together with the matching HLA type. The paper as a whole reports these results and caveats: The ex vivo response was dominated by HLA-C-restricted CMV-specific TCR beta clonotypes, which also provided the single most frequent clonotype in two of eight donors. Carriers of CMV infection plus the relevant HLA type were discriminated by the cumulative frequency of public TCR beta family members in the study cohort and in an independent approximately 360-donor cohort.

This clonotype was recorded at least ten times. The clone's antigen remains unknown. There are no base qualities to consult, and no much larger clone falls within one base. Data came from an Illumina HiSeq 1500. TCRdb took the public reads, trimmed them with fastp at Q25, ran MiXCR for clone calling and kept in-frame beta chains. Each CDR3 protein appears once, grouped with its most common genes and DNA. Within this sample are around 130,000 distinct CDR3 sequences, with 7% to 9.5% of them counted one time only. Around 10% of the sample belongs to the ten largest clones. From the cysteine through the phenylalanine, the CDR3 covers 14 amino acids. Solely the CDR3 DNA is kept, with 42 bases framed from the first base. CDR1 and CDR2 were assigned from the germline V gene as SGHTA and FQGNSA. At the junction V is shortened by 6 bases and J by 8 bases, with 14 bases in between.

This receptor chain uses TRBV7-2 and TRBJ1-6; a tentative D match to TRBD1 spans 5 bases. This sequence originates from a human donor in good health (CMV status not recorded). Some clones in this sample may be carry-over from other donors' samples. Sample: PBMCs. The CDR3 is CASRPTGPYSPLHF. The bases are TGTGCCAGCAGGCCTACAGGTCCCTATTCACCCCTCCACTTT.